Detailed here is one T cell receptor beta chain. The sample originates from a study of blood T cell repertoires in COVID-19. The overall study: There were acute and convalescent COVID-19 samples, and they came from the United States, Italy and Spain. T cells, B-cell-depleted T cells, or PBMCs supplied cDNA or gDNA.

Authors' processing steps: From reference gene primer amplification, estimates of nucleated cell counts were derived. This table comes from immunoSEQ multiplex PCR, and its TCRdb copy is limited to in-frame clones, with some not included. The V and J calls and clone size are taken from that table; D and trimming were inferred from the DNA. Altogether just over 650,000 clones are present, just under 90% being singletons, with the ten largest covering about 0.26%. The germline V gene encodes CDR1 LNHDA and CDR2 SQIVND (reference sequence). The length of the CDR3 is 15 residues. V was shortened by 3 bases and J by 4 bases, with 16 bases between the two germline ends.

The TCR originated in a woman younger than 30 with acute or convalescent COVID-19. The sequenced sample consisted of peripheral blood. The gene calls are TRBV19 and TRBJ2-7, with a possible D match to TRBD1 (5 bases). CDR3 DNA sequence: TGTGCCAGTAGTATTGGGGCAGGGCCCGGTTACGAGCAGTACTTC. This encodes CASSIGAGPGYEQYF.